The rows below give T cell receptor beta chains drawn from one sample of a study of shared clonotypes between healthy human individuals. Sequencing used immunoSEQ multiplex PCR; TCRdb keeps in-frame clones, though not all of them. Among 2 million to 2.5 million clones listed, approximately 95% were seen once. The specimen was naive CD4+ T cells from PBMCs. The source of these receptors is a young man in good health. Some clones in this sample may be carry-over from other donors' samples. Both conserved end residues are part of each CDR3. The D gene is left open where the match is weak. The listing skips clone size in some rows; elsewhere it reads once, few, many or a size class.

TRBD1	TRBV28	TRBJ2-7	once	CATGTGAYEQYF	TGTGCCACCGGGACAGGGGCCTACGAGCAGTACTTC
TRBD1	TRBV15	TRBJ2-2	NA	CATSRWTGGETGELFF	TGTGCCACCAGCAGATGGACAGGGGGAGAGACCGGGGAGCTGTTTTTT
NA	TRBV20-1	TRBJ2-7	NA	CSAPRQYEQYF	TGCAGTGCTCCACGCCAGTACGAGCAGTACTTC
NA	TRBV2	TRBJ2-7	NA	CASTNRAGVSYEQYF	TGTGCCAGCACCAACCGGGCCGGCGTATCCTACGAGCAGTACTTC
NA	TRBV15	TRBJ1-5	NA	CATSRGGGQNQPQHF	TGTGCCACCAGCAGAGGGGGGGGACAAAATCAGCCCCAGCATTTT
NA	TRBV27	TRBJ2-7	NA	CASSPDAAYEQYF	TGTGCCAGCAGTCCAGACGCAGCCTACGAGCAGTACTTC
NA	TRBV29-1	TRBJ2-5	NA	CSFPGSGETQYF	TGCAGCTTCCCGGGATCGGGGGAGACCCAGTACTTC
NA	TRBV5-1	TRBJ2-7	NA	CASSNIDRGGEQYF	TGCGCCAGCAGCAATATCGACCGTGGCGGCGAGCAGTACTTC
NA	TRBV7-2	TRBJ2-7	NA	CASSRTRRSYEQYF	TGTGCCAGCAGCCGGACACGGAGGAGCTACGAGCAGTACTTC
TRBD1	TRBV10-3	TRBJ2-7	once	CAISEDREYEQYF	TGTGCCATCAGTGAGGACAGGGAATACGAGCAGTACTTC
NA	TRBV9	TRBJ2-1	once	CASSGGLEYNEQFF	TGTGCCAGCAGCGGGGGACTGGAGTACAATGAGCAGTTCTTC
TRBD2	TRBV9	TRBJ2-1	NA	CASSVGTSEYEQFF	TGTGCCAGCAGCGTAGGTACTAGCGAGTATGAGCAGTTCTTC
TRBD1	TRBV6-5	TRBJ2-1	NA	CASTLGQTMFF	TGTGCCAGCACTTTGGGACAGACGATGTTCTTC
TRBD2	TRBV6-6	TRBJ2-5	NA	CASSRAGAGGGETQYF	TGTGCCAGCAGCCGGGCCGGAGCGGGAGGCGGAGAGACCCAGTACTTC
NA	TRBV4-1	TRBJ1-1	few	CASSQLGGLNTEAFF	TGCGCCAGCAGCCAATTGGGGGGCCTGAACACTGAAGCTTTCTTT
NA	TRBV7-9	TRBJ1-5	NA	CASSLDNQPQHF	TGTGCCAGCAGCTTAGATAATCAGCCCCAGCATTTT
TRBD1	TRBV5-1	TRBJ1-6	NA	CASAQGARDSPLHF	TGCGCCTCCGCACAGGGGGCGCGCGATTCACCCCTCCACTTT
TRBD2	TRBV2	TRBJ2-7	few	CASSRTGTTYEQYF	TGTGCCAGCAGTAGGACCGGGACTACCTACGAGCAGTACTTC
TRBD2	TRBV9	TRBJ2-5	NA	CASSPPWASGSRETQYF	TGTGCCAGCAGCCCCCCCTGGGCCAGCGGGAGTCGGGAGACCCAGTACTTC
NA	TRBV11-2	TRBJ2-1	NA	CASSINPSDEQFF	TGTGCCAGCAGCATAAATCCCTCCGATGAGCAGTTCTTC